One TCR beta chain is described in this entry. Its antigen is as yet unknown. Data came from immunoSEQ multiplex PCR; TCRdb stores just in-frame clones and leaves some out. Here the sample spans about 150,000 clones, approximately 90% being singletons. The time point: baseline pretreatment blood. Treatment in this sample: 15 Gy SBRT to primary tumor, nephrectomy 4 weeks later. Serial blood draws occurred at baseline and 2 and 4 weeks post-SBRT. The CDR3 loop spans 13 amino acids. The germline V and J ends were trimmed by 3 bases and 6 bases, with 9 bases remaining between them. Germline-derived CDR1 and CDR2 are SEHNR and FQNEAQ (reference sequence). These data are taken from a study of radiation and T cells in renal cell carcinoma. Overall study: Nephrectomy followed 15 Gy stereotactic body radiation by 4 weeks.

Study-wide points: Baseline intratumoral clonotype presence is unknown without pretreatment biopsies. From baseline, blood top tumor clonotypes peaked at 2 weeks post-radiation.

The chain links TRBV7-9 to TRBJ2-4; D not resolved. The source was blood, collected from a patient whose treatment included radiotherapy and nephrectomy. The TCR was taken from a woman aged 70-85 years with renal cell carcinoma. CDR3 loop: CASSLGLGNIQYF. The CDR3 bases are TGTGCCAGCAGCTTGGGGTTGGGAAACATTCAGTACTTC.